This T cell receptor beta chain was recorded in a study of CD8 T cells in ankylosing spondylitis. Overall study results and limits: Within ankylosing spondylitis blood, a TCR beta motif made up of several highly homologous variants appeared to be characteristic.

TCRdb processed the 5' RACE reads anew with MiXCR; each CDR3 protein has one entry. The table has fewer than 550,000 distinct CDR3 sequences, about 5.4% seen once. This clonotype was detected many times. What it binds is not known. The CDR3 length is 13 residues. Germline loops: CDR1 DFQATT, CDR2 SNEGSKA (reference sequence). V shed 5 bases, J shed 3 bases, and the junction held 5 bases outside the gene matches. The sequenced sample was blood, either unsorted or a sorted T cell fraction (not recorded which). The clonotype comes from a male donor with ankylosing spondylitis. The chain uses TRBV20-1 and TRBJ2-7, with 9 bases matching TRBD1. CDR3 residues: CSAVGQGIYEQYF. The CDR3 coding sequence is TGCAGTGCTGTGGGACAGGGTATCTACGAGCAGTACTTC.